This TCR beta chain was sequenced in a study of blood T cell repertoires in COVID-19. Study overall: COVID-19 samples from acute and convalescent phases originated in the United States, Italy and Spain.

Repertoires were generated with immunoSEQ multiplex PCR, while TCRdb's copy carries only in-frame clones and drops some. The data show around 170,000 clones, roughly 84% seen once. The germline V gene has CDR1 SGHVS and CDR2 FNYEAQ. The CDR3 sequence is 15 residues long. Germline trimming cut 1 base from V and 1 base from J; bases unmatched to any gene: 3. This chain joins TRBV7-6 and TRBJ2-5; 7 nucleotides line up with TRBD2. The sequence derives from a man between 18 and 35 years old with active or convalescent COVID-19. Sequenced: peripheral blood. This chain's CDR3 is CASSLGDYTQETQYF. The CDR3 nucleotides are TGTGCCAGCAGCTTAGGGGACTACACCCAAGAGACCCAGTACTTC.